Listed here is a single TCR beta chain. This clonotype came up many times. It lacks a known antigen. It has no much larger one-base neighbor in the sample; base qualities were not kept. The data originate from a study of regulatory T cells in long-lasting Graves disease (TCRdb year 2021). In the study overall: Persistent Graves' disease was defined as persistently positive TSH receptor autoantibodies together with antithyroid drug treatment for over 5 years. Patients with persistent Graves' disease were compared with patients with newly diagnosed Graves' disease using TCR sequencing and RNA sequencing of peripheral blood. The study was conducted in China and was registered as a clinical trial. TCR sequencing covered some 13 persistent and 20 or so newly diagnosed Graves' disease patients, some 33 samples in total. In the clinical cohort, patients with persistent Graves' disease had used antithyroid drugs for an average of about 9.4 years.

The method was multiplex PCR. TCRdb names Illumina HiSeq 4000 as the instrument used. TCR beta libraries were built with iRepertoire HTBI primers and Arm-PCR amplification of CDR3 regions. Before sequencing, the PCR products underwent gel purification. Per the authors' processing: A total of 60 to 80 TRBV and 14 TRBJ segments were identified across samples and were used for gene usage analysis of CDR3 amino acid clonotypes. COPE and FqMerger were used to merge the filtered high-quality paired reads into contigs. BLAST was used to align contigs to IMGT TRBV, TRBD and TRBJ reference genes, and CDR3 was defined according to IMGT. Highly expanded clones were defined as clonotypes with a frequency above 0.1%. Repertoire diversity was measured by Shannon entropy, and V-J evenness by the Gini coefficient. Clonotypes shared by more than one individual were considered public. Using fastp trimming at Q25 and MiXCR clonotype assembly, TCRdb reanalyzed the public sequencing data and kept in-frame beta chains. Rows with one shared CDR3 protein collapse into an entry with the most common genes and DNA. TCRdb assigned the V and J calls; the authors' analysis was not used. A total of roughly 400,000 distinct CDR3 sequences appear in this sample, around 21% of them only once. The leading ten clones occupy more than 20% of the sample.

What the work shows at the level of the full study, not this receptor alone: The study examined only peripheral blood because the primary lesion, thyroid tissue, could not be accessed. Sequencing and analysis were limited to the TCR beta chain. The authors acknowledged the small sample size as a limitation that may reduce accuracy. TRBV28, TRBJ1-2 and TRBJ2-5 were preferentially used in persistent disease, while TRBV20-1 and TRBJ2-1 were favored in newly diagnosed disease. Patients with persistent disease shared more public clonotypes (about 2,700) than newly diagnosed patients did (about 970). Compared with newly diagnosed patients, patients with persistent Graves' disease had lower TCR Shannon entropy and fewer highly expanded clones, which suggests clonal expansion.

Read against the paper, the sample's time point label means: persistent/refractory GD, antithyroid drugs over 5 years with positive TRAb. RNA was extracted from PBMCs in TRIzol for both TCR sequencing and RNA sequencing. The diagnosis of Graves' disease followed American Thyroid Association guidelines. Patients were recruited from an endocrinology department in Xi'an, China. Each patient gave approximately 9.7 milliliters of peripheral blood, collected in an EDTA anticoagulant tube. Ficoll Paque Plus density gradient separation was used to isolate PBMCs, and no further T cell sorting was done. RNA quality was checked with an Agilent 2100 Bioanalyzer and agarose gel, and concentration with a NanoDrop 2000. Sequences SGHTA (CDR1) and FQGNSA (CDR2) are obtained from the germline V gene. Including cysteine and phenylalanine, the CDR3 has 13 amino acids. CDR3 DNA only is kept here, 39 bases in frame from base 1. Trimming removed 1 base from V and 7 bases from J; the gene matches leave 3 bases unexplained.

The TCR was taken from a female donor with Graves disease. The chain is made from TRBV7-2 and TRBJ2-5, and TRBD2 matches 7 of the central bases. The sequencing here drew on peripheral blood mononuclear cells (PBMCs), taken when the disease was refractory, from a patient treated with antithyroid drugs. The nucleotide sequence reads TGTGCCAGCAGCTTAGATCGCGGGAGGACCCAGTACTTC. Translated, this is CASSLDRGRTQYF. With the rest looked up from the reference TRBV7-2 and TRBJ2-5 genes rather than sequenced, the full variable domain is GAGVSQSPSNKVTEKGKDVELRCDPISGHTALYWYRQSLGQGLEFLIYFQGNSAPDKSGLPSDRFSAERTGGSVSTLTIQRTQQEDSAVYLCASSLDRGRTQYFGPGTRLLVL.